Each of the 2 T cell receptor beta chains below was sequenced from the same sample in a study of OX40 agonist ivuxolimab in advanced cancers. Data came from immunoSEQ multiplex PCR; TCRdb stores just in-frame clones and leaves some out. This table has roughly 66,000 clones, under 85% appearing once. The sequencing here drew on CD4+ or CD8+ T cells sorted from blood, taken in a trial of the OX40 agonist ivuxolimab. All receptors derive from an adult with an advanced solid tumor such as melanoma, head and neck, liver or kidney cancer.

V gene TRBV5-4 combines with J gene TRBJ2-1, with 11 bases matching TRBD2. The CDR3 has 15 amino acids. Germline lookup yields CDR1 SGHNT and CDR2 YYREEE (reference sequence). The junction had 5 bases not matched to a gene; V was cut back by 5 bases and J by 4 bases. The CDR3: CASSEGLAEYNEQFF. For the CDR3, the DNA is TGTGCCAGCAGTGAGGGACTAGCGGAATACAATGAGCAGTTCTTC.

The rearrangement links TRBV5-1 to TRBJ1-2; D ambiguous. CDR1 and CDR2 from the germline V gene are SGHRS and YFSETQ. This CDR3 spans 14 amino acids. Deletions cut 0 bases from V and 2 bases from J, with 8 bases between. CDR3 loop: CASSLDGLNYGYTF. Written as DNA, the CDR3 is TGCGCCAGCAGCTTGGACGGACTGAACTATGGCTACACCTTC. The whole variable domain, filled in from reference TRBV5-1 and TRBJ1-2, reads KAGVTQTPRYLIKTRGQQVTLSCSPISGHRSVSWYQQTPGQGLQFLFEYFSETQRNKGNFPGRFSGRQFSNSRSEMNVSTLELGDSALYLCASSLDGLNYGYTFGSGTRLTVV.